Listed here is a single T cell receptor (beta chain). Sequencing used immunoSEQ multiplex PCR; TCRdb keeps in-frame clones, though not all of them. This sample has about 240,000 clones, with less than 90% found just once. V lost 3 bases and J 3 bases, leaving 9 bases between the germline ends. This CDR3 is 13 amino acids long. Germline CDR1 SGHNT, CDR2 YYREEE (reference sequence). This entry is derived from a study of blood T cell repertoires in COVID-19. The sequencing input was peripheral blood. The chain links TRBV5-4 to TRBJ1-1; tentative D call: TRBD1 (5 bases). The clonotype comes from a man aged 55 to 70 with acute or convalescent COVID-19. This CDR3 is CASSSTEDTEAFF. The CDR3 nucleotides are TGTGCCAGCAGCTCGACAGAGGACACTGAAGCTTTCTTT.